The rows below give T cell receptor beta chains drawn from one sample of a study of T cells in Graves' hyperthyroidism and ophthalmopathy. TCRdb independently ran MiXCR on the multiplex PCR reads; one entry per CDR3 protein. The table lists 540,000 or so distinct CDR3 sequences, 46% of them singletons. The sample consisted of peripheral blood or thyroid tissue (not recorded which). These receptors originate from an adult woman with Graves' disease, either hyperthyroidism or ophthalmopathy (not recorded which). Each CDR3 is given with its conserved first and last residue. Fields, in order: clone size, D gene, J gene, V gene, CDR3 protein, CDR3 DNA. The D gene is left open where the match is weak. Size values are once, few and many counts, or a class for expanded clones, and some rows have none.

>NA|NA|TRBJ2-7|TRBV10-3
CAISGSGIYYEQYF
TGTGCCATCAGTGGGTCCGGGATCTACTACGAGCAGTACTTC
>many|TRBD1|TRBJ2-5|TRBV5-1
CASLDRLGETQYF
TGCGCCAGTTTGGACAGGCTAGGCGAGACCCAGTACTTC
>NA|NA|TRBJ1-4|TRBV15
CATSRVLTGPGNEKLFF
TGTGCCACCAGCAGAGTACTAACAGGGCCGGGGAATGAAAAACTGTTTTTT
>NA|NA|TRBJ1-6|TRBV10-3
CAISESIF
TGTGCCATCAGTGAGTCGATTTTT
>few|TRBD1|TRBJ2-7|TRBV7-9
CASSPDRASQYF
TGTGCCAGCAGTCCTGACAGGGCAAGCCAGTACTTC
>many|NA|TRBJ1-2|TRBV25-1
CASSGPRTVYGYTF
TGTGCCAGCAGTGGGCCCAGGACCGTCTATGGCTACACCTTC
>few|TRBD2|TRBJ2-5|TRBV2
CASTRTSGQQETQYF
TGTGCCAGCACTAGGACTAGCGGACAGCAAGAGACCCAGTACTTC
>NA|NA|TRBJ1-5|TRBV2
CASILQDSTQHF
TGTGCCAGCATCCTACAGGACTCAACCCAGCATTTT
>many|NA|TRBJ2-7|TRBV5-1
CASSLDGLREQYF
TGCGCCAGCAGCTTGGATGGTCTTCGCGAGCAGTACTTC
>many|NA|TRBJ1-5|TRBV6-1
CASSPSYQPQHF
TGTGCCAGCAGCCCTAGCTATCAGCCCCAGCATTTT
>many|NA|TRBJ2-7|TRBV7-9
CASSLRNSPYEQYF
TGTGCCAGCAGCCTCAGGAACAGTCCCTACGAGCAGTACTTC
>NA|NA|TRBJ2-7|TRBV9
CASSARGDFEQYF
TGTGCCAGCAGTGCTAGGGGGGATTTCGAGCAGTACTTC
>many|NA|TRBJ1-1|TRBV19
CASRTGRLNTEAFF
TGTGCCAGTAGGACCGGACGGCTGAACACTGAAGCTTTCTTT
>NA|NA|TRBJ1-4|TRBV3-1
CASSQGVGGEEKLFF
TGTGCCAGCAGCCAAGGGGTGGGGGGCGAGGAAAAACTGTTTTTT
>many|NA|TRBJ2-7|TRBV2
CASSEGSYEQYF
TGTGCCAGCAGTGAGGGTTCCTACGAGCAGTACTTC
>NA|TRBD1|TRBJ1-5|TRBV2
CASSEGQGGAQPQHF
TGTGCCAGCAGTGAAGGACAGGGGGGCGCTCAGCCCCAGCATTTT
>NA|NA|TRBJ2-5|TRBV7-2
CASSLTVGPQETQYF
TGTGCCAGCAGCTTGACCGTGGGCCCACAAGAGACCCAGTACTTC
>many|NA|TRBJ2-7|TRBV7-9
CASSLAGGQPNSYEQYF
TGTGCCAGCAGCTTAGCGGGTGGCCAGCCGAATTCCTACGAGCAGTACTTC
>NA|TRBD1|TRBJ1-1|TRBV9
CASSVGTGTEAFF
TGTGCCAGCAGCGTTGGGACAGGGACTGAAGCTTTCTTT
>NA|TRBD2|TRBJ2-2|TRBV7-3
CASSPIAGGTNTGELFF
TGTGCCAGCAGCCCCATAGCGGGAGGAACGAACACCGGGGAGCTGTTTTTT
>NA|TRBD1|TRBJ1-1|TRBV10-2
CASSLPGQGAGNTEAFF
TGCGCCAGCTCCCTCCCGGGACAGGGGGCCGGGAACACTGAAGCTTTCTTT
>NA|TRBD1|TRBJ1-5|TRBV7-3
CASSSGRDSTQHF
TGTGCCAGCAGCTCGGGACGGGACAGTACCCAGCATTTT
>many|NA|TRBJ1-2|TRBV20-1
CSATWVGLTNYGYTF
TGCAGTGCAACCTGGGTGGGGCTAACTAACTATGGCTACACCTTC
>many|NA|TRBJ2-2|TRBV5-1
CASSYRDTGELFF
TGTGCCAGCAGCTACCGGGATACCGGGGAGCTGTTTTTT
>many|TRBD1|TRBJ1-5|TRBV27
CASSLTGPNQPQHF
TGTGCCAGCAGTTTGACAGGGCCCAATCAGCCCCAGCATTTT
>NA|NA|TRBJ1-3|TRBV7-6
CASSPHTAHSGNTIYF
TGTGCCAGCAGCCCTCATACTGCGCACTCTGGAAACACCATATATTTT
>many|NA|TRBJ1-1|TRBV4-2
CASSQDPQPNTEAFF
TGTGCCAGCAGCCAAGATCCCCAACCGAACACTGAAGCTTTCTTT
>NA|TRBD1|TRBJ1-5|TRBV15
CATSSQGQNQPQHF
TGTGCCACCAGCAGCCAGGGACAGAATCAGCCCCAGCATTTT
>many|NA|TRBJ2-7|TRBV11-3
CASSRRSDEQYF
TGTGCCAGCTCTAGGCGTAGCGACGAGCAGTACTTC
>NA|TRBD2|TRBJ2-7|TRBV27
CASKRTSGSYEQYF
TGTGCCAGCAAACGGACTAGCGGGAGTTACGAGCAGTACTTC
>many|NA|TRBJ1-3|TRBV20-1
CSALDGGNTIYF
TGCAGTGCTCTCGACGGTGGAAACACCATATATTTT
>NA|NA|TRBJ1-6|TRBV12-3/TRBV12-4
CASSLGVSYNSPLHF
TGTGCCAGCAGTTTGGGGGTTTCCTATAATTCACCCCTCCACTTT
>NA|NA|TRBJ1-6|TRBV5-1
CASSPFGDTPLHF
TGCGCCAGCAGCCCCTTCGGAGACACACCCCTCCACTTT
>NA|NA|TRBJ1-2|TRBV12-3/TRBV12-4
CASKTGSPGYGYTF
TGTGCCAGCAAAACAGGGAGTCCTGGCTATGGCTACACCTTC
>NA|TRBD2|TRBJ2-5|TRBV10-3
CAISEEGTMQETQYF
TGTGCCATCAGTGAGGAGGGGACTATGCAAGAGACCCAGTACTTC
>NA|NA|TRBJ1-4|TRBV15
CATSRDTGTNEKLFF
TGTGCCACCAGCAGAGATACGGGAACTAATGAAAAACTGTTTTTT
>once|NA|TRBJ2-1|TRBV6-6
CASGAAHNEQFF
TGTGCCAGCGGTGCGGCCCACAATGAGCAGTTCTTC
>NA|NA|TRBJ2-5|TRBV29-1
CSVEPVAEPETQYF
TGCAGCGTTGAACCCGTAGCGGAACCAGAGACCCAGTACTTC
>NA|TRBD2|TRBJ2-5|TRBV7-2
CASSRRLAGQETQYF
TGTGCCAGCAGCCGACGACTAGCGGGGCAAGAGACCCAGTACTTC
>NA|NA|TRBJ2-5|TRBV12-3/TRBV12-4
CASSPGHETQYF
TGTGCCAGCAGCCCGGGGCATGAGACCCAGTACTTC
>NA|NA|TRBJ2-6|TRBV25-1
CASKAKGKGANVLTF
TGTGCCAGCAAAGCTAAGGGGAAAGGGGCCAACGTCCTGACTTTC
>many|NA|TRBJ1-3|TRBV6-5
CASTDGNTIYF
TGTGCCAGCACTGACGGAAACACCATATATTTT
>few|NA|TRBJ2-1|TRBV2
CASRDIYNEQFF
TGTGCCAGCAGAGACATCTACAATGAGCAGTTCTTC
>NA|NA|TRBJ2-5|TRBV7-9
CASSPRTVTQETQYF
TGTGCCAGCAGCCCGAGGACAGTAACCCAAGAGACCCAGTACTTC
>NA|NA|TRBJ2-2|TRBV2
CASSEARGNTGELFF
TGTGCCAGCAGTGAGGCTAGGGGGAACACCGGGGAGCTGTTTTTT
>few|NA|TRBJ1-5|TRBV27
CASSSGAYNQPQHF
TGTGCCAGCAGTTCCGGGGCCTACAATCAGCCCCAGCATTTT
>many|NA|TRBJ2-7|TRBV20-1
CSARDQYSRRSYEQYF
TGCAGTGCTAGAGATCAGTATTCTAGGAGGTCCTACGAGCAGTACTTC
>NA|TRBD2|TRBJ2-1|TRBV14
CASSQGGAGGPNEQFF
TGTGCCAGCAGCCAAGGAGGAGCGGGAGGGCCCAATGAGCAGTTCTTC
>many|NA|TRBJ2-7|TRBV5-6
CASSFGTESYEQYF
TGTGCCAGCAGCTTTGGGACTGAGAGCTACGAGCAGTACTTC
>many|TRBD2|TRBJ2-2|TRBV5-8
CASSSTSVDTGELFF
TGTGCCAGCAGCTCGACTAGCGTTGACACCGGGGAGCTGTTTTTT
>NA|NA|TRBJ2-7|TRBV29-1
CSVLSGNEQYF
TGCAGCGTTCTGTCAGGGAACGAGCAGTACTTC
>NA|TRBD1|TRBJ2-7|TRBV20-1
CSARRDRAFEQYF
TGCAGTGCTCGCCGGGACAGGGCCTTCGAGCAGTACTTC
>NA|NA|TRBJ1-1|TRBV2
CASRGLMNTEAFF
TGTGCCAGCAGAGGCCTCATGAACACTGAAGCTTTCTTT
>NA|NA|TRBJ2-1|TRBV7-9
CASSPQFF
TGTGCCAGCAGCCCCCAGTTCTTC